The 20 T cell receptor beta chains below come from one sample, sequenced in a study of cytomegalovirus exposure and HLA in healthy donors. Both 60 Vbeta primers and 13 Jbeta primers went into the PCR. TCRdb's copy holds only in-frame clones and misses some; the assay was immunoSEQ multiplex PCR. The sample lists 170,000 or so clones; 77% were seen once. The specimen was PBMCs. The receptors originated from a woman in her twenties or thirties in good health and CMV-seronegative.

V gene TRBV15 combines with J gene TRBJ1-2; 7 bases are a match to TRBD1. The CDR3 extends over 14 amino acids. V lost 2 bases, J lost 5 bases, and 5 bases stayed unmatched. CDR1 LNHNV and CDR2 YYDKDF come from the germline V gene (reference sequence). In DNA, the CDR3 is TGTGCCACCAGCAGAAGGGGGCAGGGGTATGGCTACACCTTC. Amino acid sequence: CATSRRGQGYGYTF.

The rearrangement uses TRBV28 and TRBJ2-7, with 11 bases lining up with TRBD1. This CDR3 is built from 17 residues. After removal of 1 base from V and 2 bases from J, the junction contained 7 bases not matched to a gene. The germline CDR1 and CDR2 sequences are MDHEN and SYDVKM. The CDR3 DNA follows: TGTGCCAGCAGTTTATCTCCGGACAGGGGGCCAACCTACGAGCAGTACTTC. It yields the protein CASSLSPDRGPTYEQYF.

V usage is TRBV7-3 and J usage is TRBJ1-1, with D perhaps matching TRBD1 (6 bases). V lost 5 bases to trimming and J lost 4 bases, with 14 bases between them. This CDR3 spans 14 amino acids. Germline V gene sequence: CDR1 SGHTA, CDR2 FQGTGA. DNA for the CDR3: TGTGCCAGCAGCACCACAGGGTCGGGCACTGAAGCTTTCTTT. As protein: CASSTTGSGTEAFF.

The chain recombines TRBV14 with TRBJ1-3; D remains ambiguous. The CDR3 is 15 amino acids. Trimming removed 4 bases at V and 0 bases at J, with 10 bases between. The V gene's germline CDR1 is SGHDN and CDR2 FVKESK. The chain's CDR3 is CASSPKLRSGNTIYF. CDR3 DNA: TGTGCCAGCAGCCCGAAACTGCGCTCTGGAAACACCATATATTTT.

The rearrangement uses TRBV29-1 and TRBJ1-2; D might be TRBD1 (6 bases). Germline V gene sequence: CDR1 SQVTM, CDR2 ANQGSEA. The CDR3 has 12 amino acids. V lost 6 bases to trimming and J lost 8 bases, with 16 bases between them. The CDR3 loop reads CSVIRGSGGYTF. The CDR3 region has the DNA TGCAGCGTCATCAGGGGAAGTGGGGGCTACACCTTC.

The rearrangement links TRBV7-3 to TRBJ2-1, with a possible D match to TRBD2 (6 bases). V lost 5 bases and J 5 bases, leaving 19 bases between the germline ends. This CDR3 region has 16 residues. Germline V gene sequence: CDR1 SGHTA, CDR2 FQGTGA. CDR3 loop: CASSALSGPGHNEQFF. The CDR3, as DNA: TGTGCCAGCAGCGCCTTAAGCGGGCCCGGGCACAATGAGCAGTTCTTC.

The rearrangement uses TRBV9 and TRBJ2-1; D unclear. The length of the CDR3 is 16 residues. V was cut by 0 bases and J by 1 base, with 11 bases left in between. Germline assignment: CDR1 SGDLS and CDR2 YYNGEE. The CDR3 is CASSVAGGTSYNEQFF. CDR3 in DNA: TGTGCCAGCAGCGTAGCTGGCGGAACTTCCTACAATGAGCAGTTCTTC.

This chain uses TRBV2 with TRBJ1-2; D call uncertain. V was shortened by 3 bases and J by 5 bases, with 13 bases between the two germline ends. The germline V gene encodes CDR1 SNHLY and CDR2 FYNNEI. The CDR3 totals 14 residues. CDR3 protein: CASSEGSGPYGYTF. The CDR3, as DNA: TGTGCCAGCAGTGAGGGCAGCGGACCTTATGGCTACACCTTC.

The J gene is TRBJ1-5, the V gene TRBV30; 7 nucleotides agree with TRBD1. This CDR3 has 16 amino acids. Germline V gene lookup returns CDR1 GTSNPN and CDR2 SVGIG (reference sequence). The J segment lost 2 bases and the V segment lost 0 bases, leaving 7 bases of the junction unmatched. The CDR3: CAWSVGHRGGNQPQHF. CDR3 DNA sequence: TGTGCCTGGAGTGTGGGGCACAGGGGTGGCAATCAGCCCCAGCATTTT.

This clone was observed a few times. The chain has TRBV5-1 and TRBJ1-2, with TRBD1 matching over 9 bases. J was trimmed by 4 bases and V by 4 bases; bases with no gene match: 17. The CDR3 contains 18 residues. CDR1 is SGHRS, CDR2 YFSETQ, per germline. In DNA form, the CDR3 reads TGCGCCAGCAGCACTACTTCATCCGGGACAGGGTTACTCTATGGCTACACCTTC. This gives the protein CASSTTSSGTGLLYGYTF.

V and J are TRBV5-6 and TRBJ2-5; D is perhaps TRBD2 (6 bases). The CDR3 contains 17 residues. Trimming left V 3 bases short and J 2 bases short, with 20 bases between. The germline CDR1 and CDR2 sequences are SGHDT and YYEEEE. The CDR3 region has the DNA TGTGCCAGCAGCTCGTTAGGAGGGGTACGTTTTCAAGAGACCCAGTACTTC. Protein sequence: CASSSLGGVRFQETQYF. The full variable domain, in which reference TRBV5-6 and TRBJ2-5 provide the parts outside the CDR3, is DAGVTQSPTHLIKTRGQQVTLRCSPKSGHDTVSWYQQALGQGPQFIFQYYEEEERQRGNFPDRFSGHQFPNYSSELNVNALLLGDSALYLCASSSLGGVRFQETQYFGPGTRLLVL.

V usage is TRBV28 and J usage is TRBJ2-7; 9 nucleotides line up with TRBD2. CDR1 and CDR2 from the germline V gene are MDHEN and SYDVKM. The CDR3 totals 15 residues. Unmatched junction bases numbered 4, after V lost 2 bases and J lost 2 bases. CDR3 coding DNA: TGTGCCAGCAGTTTACCTGGCGGGAGGGCCTACGAGCAGTACTTC. Protein product: CASSLPGGRAYEQYF.

V gene TRBV5-4 combines with J gene TRBJ2-5, with TRBD2 identical over 11 bases. The CDR3 is 16 residues long. CDR1 and CDR2 (germline): SGHNT, YYREEE (reference sequence). V lost 4 bases and J lost 5; bases outside the gene matches: 10. CDR3 in DNA: TGTGCCAGCAGCCATGGGGCTAGCGGGGGGATGGAGACCCAGTACTTC. Its translation: CASSHGASGGMETQYF.

The V and J genes are TRBV5-1 and TRBJ2-5, with TRBD1 identical over 10 bases. The DNA end is more similar to TRBJ2-7, so the J call may be wrong. Germline V CDR1 and CDR2: SGHRS, YFSETQ. The CDR3 is 16 residues long. The DNA for the CDR3 is TGCGCCAGCAGCTTGGCGGCGGGGACAGGGGCGTACGAGCAGTACTTC. Protein product: CASSLAAGTGAYEQYF.

The J gene is TRBJ2-3, the V gene TRBV27; 12 bases match TRBD2. J was trimmed by 2 bases and V by 5 bases; bases with no gene match: 8. Per the germline V gene, CDR1 is MNHEY and CDR2 is SMNVEV (reference sequence). This CDR3 has 17 residues. As DNA, the CDR3 is TGTGCCAGCAGTAGCCAGACTAGCGGGGGCCCCACAGATACGCAGTATTTT. It translates to CASSSQTSGGPTDTQYF.

The genes are TRBV5-4 and TRBJ1-4; no clear D gene. Trimming shortened V by 3 bases and J by 15 bases, and 15 bases separated the two germline ends. The germline gives CDR1 SGHNT, CDR2 YYREEE (reference sequence). The CDR3 is made up of 12 amino acids. The CDR3 is CASSSEFREVFF. CDR3 bases: TGTGCCAGCAGCTCCGAATTTCGCGAGGTGTTTTTT.

V gene TRBV7-8 combines with J gene TRBJ1-5; no clear D. From germline, CDR1 is SGHVS and CDR2 FQNEAQ. CDR3 size: 15 residues. The germline V and J ends were trimmed by 5 bases and 2 bases, with 13 bases remaining between them. The CDR3 region is CASSPGSGRNQPQHF. For the CDR3, the DNA is TGTGCCAGCAGCCCTGGCTCGGGTCGCAATCAGCCCCAGCATTTT.

The J gene is TRBJ2-1, the V gene TRBV6-1, with D perhaps matching TRBD2 (5 bases). Germline lookup yields CDR1 MNHNS and CDR2 SASEGT. V lost 8 bases, J lost 5 bases, and 16 bases lay in between. The CDR3 extends over 14 amino acids. CDR3 in amino acids: CASGLGRVNNEQFF. CDR3 coding DNA: TGTGCCAGCGGTCTTGGGCGGGTAAACAATGAGCAGTTCTTC.

The chain links TRBV30 to TRBJ1-5, with D possibly being TRBD1 (5 bases). Germline CDR1 is GTSNPN and CDR2 is SVGIG (reference sequence). V dropped 3 bases and J dropped 4 bases, with 10 bases sitting between them. The CDR3 consists of 13 residues. In nucleotides, the CDR3 is TGTGCCTGGAGCGTGACAGAGAATCAGCCCCAGCATTTT. Protein: CAWSVTENQPQHF.

This clone was detected only once. The chain uses TRBV4-1 and TRBJ1-1; 8 nucleotides line up with TRBD1. The CDR3 contains 16 residues. The germline gives CDR1 MGHRA, CDR2 YSYEKL. Losses at the gene ends were 7 bases for V and 4 bases for J; bases not matched to a gene: 14. CDR3 nucleotides: TGCGCCAGCAATAAACAGGGGGGTCTCTCGGGCACTGAAGCTTTCTTT. Its protein is CASNKQGGLSGTEAFF.